The rows below give T cell receptor beta chains drawn from one sample of a study of shared clonotypes between healthy human individuals. Assay: immunoSEQ multiplex PCR; the TCRdb copy retains only in-frame clones and omits some. This sample carries a few hundred thousand clones, 70% to 80% of them seen once, and the ten largest clones take more than 10%. The sequenced sample was PBMCs. Source of these receptors: a woman aged 40 to 55 in good health. Some clones in this sample may be carry-over from other donors' samples. The CDR3 runs from the conserved cysteine through the conserved F or W. A D gene is named only where the DNA matches it firmly. Clone sizes are given selectively: once, few, many, or a class where the clone is expanded.

J | size | D | V | CDR3 | DNA
TRBJ2-1 | NA | NA | TRBV27 | CASSPSGPEQFF | TGTGCCAGCAGTCCGAGTGGACCAGAGCAGTTCTTC
TRBJ2-7 | NA | TRBD1 | TRBV6-1 | CASTADRGSSYEQYF | TGTGCCAGCACCGCGGACAGGGGATCCTCCTACGAGCAGTACTTC
TRBJ2-1 | NA | NA | TRBV7-2 | CASSAGWQRANEQFF | TGTGCCAGCAGCGCAGGGTGGCAGCGGGCCAATGAGCAGTTCTTC
TRBJ1-1 | NA | NA | TRBV15 | CAMSFTENTEAFF | TGTGCCATGTCCTTTACGGAGAACACTGAAGCTTTCTTC
TRBJ1-2 | NA | TRBD1 | TRBV9 | CASSVAGGTNYGYTF | TGTGCCAGCAGCGTGGCAGGGGGCACTAACTATGGCTACACCTTC
TRBJ2-7 | NA | TRBD2 | TRBV2 | CASMGLAGGQAYEQYF | TGTGCCAGCATGGGGCTAGCGGGAGGGCAAGCTTACGAGCAGTACTTC
TRBJ2-7 | many | TRBD1 | TRBV7-6 | CASSLAVRTGGLGSYEQYF | TGTGCCAGCAGCTTAGCGGTGAGAACAGGGGGACTGGGGTCCTACGAGCAGTACTTC
TRBJ2-7 | NA | NA | TRBV28 | CASSPHKISYEQYF | TGTGCCAGCAGTCCACACAAGATCTCCTACGAGCAGTACTTC
TRBJ2-7 | many | TRBD2 | TRBV11-2 | CASSLAPSGSVSYEQYF | TGTGCCAGCAGCTTAGCTCCTAGCGGGAGTGTCTCCTACGAGCAGTACTTC
TRBJ1-3 | NA | NA | TRBV29-1 | CSVLPPGPNSGNTIYF | TGCAGCGTCCTCCCCCCGGGACCTAACTCTGGAAACACCATATATTTT
TRBJ2-5 | NA | NA | TRBV2 | CASSGGDSPETQYF | TGTGCCAGCAGTGGCGGGGACAGTCCCGAGACCCAGTACTTC
TRBJ2-3 | once | NA | TRBV5-7 | CASGRQLWGADTQYF | TGTGCCAGCGGCAGACAGCTCTGGGGAGCAGATACGCAGTATTTT
TRBJ2-7 | NA | NA | TRBV6-1 | CASSQEREQYF | TGTGCCAGCAGTCAAGAACGCGAGCAGTACTTC
TRBJ2-5 | NA | NA | TRBV20-1 | CSAYKEETQYF | TGCAGTGCATATAAAGAAGAGACCCAGTACTTC
TRBJ2-1 | NA | NA | TRBV7-3 | CASSLNSYNEQFF | TGTGCCAGCAGCTTAAACAGCTACAATGAGCAGTTCTTC
TRBJ1-1 | NA | NA | TRBV10-1 | CASSPTRGGTEAFF | TGCGCCAGCAGCCCGACCAGGGGAGGCACTGAAGCTTTCTTT
TRBJ1-5 | once | NA | TRBV18 | CASSPAGAGGNQPQHF | TGTGCCAGCTCACCAGCCGGGGCCGGAGGCAATCAGCCCCAGCATTTT
TRBJ1-1 | NA | NA | TRBV10-3 | CAISGPGGGNTEAFF | TGTGCCATCAGTGGGCCGGGAGGGGGGAACACTGAAGCTTTCTTT
TRBJ2-7 | few | NA | TRBV10-3 | CAVQWDGSYEQYF | TGTGCCGTTCAATGGGACGGCTCCTACGAGCAGTACTTC
TRBJ2-7 | NA | TRBD1 | TRBV18 | CASSPAGGEYEQYF | TGTGCCAGCTCACCCGCAGGGGGCGAGTACGAGCAGTACTTC
TRBJ2-3 | NA | NA | TRBV18 | CASSPGPSTDTQYF | TGTGCCAGCTCACCAGGCCCAAGCACAGATACGCAGTATTTT